This T cell receptor beta chain originates from a study of control samples from healthy donors and cancer patients. The method was immunoSEQ multiplex PCR; TCRdb's version includes in-frame clones alone and lacks a portion of them. The sample lists under 300,000 clones; roughly 80% were seen once. The V gene end was trimmed by 0 bases and the J gene end by 1 base; junction bases not matched to a gene: 2. Germline V gene sequence: CDR1 SGHRS, CDR2 YFSETQ. The CDR3 is 15 amino acids. This chain links TRBV5-1 with TRBJ1-1; TRBD1 matches 8 bases. The receptor was isolated from a woman aged 60 to 75 with lung cancer. The specimen was PBMCs. As DNA, the CDR3 is TGCGCCAGCAGCTTGGGGACAGGGTCGAACACTGAAGCTTTCTTT. This sequence encodes CASSLGTGSNTEAFF.